This TCR beta chain was recovered during a study of beta chain features in type 1 diabetes. The authors sorted CD4+ naive, central memory, regulatory and stem cell-like memory cells via CD45RO/CCR7/CD25/CD127/CD95/CD27. General observations from the study: All four CD4+ subsets from Type 1 diabetes patients carried moderately but significantly shorter TCRB CDR3s. For cells with high TCR expression, cDNA sequencing could yield over-representation. Researchers reported that naive, central memory and Treg TCRB repertoires appeared more similar in patients than in healthy donors.

Notes on this clone: Its antigen is unknown.

Sequenced material consisted of expressed TCRB transcripts (all of the isolated RNA was reverse transcribed). The table came from immunoSEQ multiplex PCR; TCRdb's copy has only in-frame clones and leaves some out. The sample carries 400,000 or so clones, over 10% recorded once. CDR1 and CDR2 from the germline V gene are SGHNT and YYREEE (reference sequence). The CDR3 covers 13 residues. V lost 0 bases and J lost 7, with 8 bases in between. This rearrangement joins TRBV5-4 to TRBJ2-1; the D is unclear. This clonotype originated in a woman aged 18-29 years with type 1 diabetes. The sample taken for sequencing was naive CD4+ T cells from blood. This CDR3 reads CASSLGTENEQFF. CDR3 nucleotides: TGTGCCAGCAGCTTGGGCACAGAGAATGAGCAGTTCTTC.